A selection of T cell receptor beta chains follows, all from one sample in a study of cytomegalovirus exposure and HLA in healthy donors. The repertoire was sequenced with immunoSEQ multiplex PCR; TCRdb's copy has only in-frame clones and lacks some. The top ten clones hold around 5% of a sample with around 100,000 clones, under 80% of them seen once. Sequenced: PBMCs. The receptors shown here come from a young woman in good health and CMV-seropositive. Each CDR3 is given with its conserved first and last residue. Each record gives: CDR3 length, J gene, D gene, V gene, clone size, CDR3 protein, CDR3 DNA. D genes are given only for firm matches. Clone size is given for some rows only: seen once, a few or many times, or a class if the clone is expanded.

CDR3 length: 14; J gene: TRBJ1-4; D gene: -; V gene: TRBV6-5; clone size: -; CDR3 protein: CASSIQGSNEKLFF; CDR3 DNA: TGTGCCAGCAGTATACAGGGCAGCAATGAAAAACTGTTTTTT
CDR3 length: 12; J gene: TRBJ2-1; D gene: -; V gene: TRBV28; clone size: -; CDR3 protein: CASGRWGVEQFF; CDR3 DNA: TGTGCCAGCGGCAGGTGGGGGGTAGAGCAGTTCTTC
CDR3 length: 15; J gene: TRBJ2-3; D gene: TRBD2; V gene: TRBV7-3; clone size: few; CDR3 protein: CASSRGTTEVDTQYF; CDR3 DNA: TGTGCCAGCAGTCGCGGGACTACCGAGGTCGATACGCAGTATTTT
CDR3 length: 13; J gene: TRBJ1-4; D gene: TRBD1; V gene: TRBV11-2; clone size: -; CDR3 protein: CASSLQGAHELFF; CDR3 DNA: TGTGCCAGCAGCTTACAGGGGGCGCATGAACTGTTTTTT
CDR3 length: 15; J gene: TRBJ2-2; D gene: TRBD1; V gene: TRBV6-4; clone size: many; CDR3 protein: CASEPGQGDTGELFF; CDR3 DNA: TGTGCCAGCGAACCGGGACAGGGCGACACCGGGGAGCTGTTTTTT
CDR3 length: 14; J gene: TRBJ2-1; D gene: TRBD2; V gene: TRBV6-5; clone size: few; CDR3 protein: CASIRTSGNNEQFF; CDR3 DNA: TGTGCCAGCATTCGGACTAGCGGGAACAATGAGCAGTTCTTC
CDR3 length: 14; J gene: TRBJ1-1; D gene: -; V gene: TRBV29-1; clone size: -; CDR3 protein: CSVEVWGANTEAFF; CDR3 DNA: TGCAGCGTTGAGGTCTGGGGAGCGAACACTGAAGCTTTCTTT
CDR3 length: 12; J gene: TRBJ1-5; D gene: -; V gene: TRBV6-6; clone size: few; CDR3 protein: CASNRVNQPQHF; CDR3 DNA: TGTGCCAGCAATCGGGTTAATCAGCCCCAGCATTTT
CDR3 length: 16; J gene: TRBJ2-1; D gene: TRBD1; V gene: TRBV6-5; clone size: -; CDR3 protein: CASSYRDRGAYNEQFF; CDR3 DNA: TGTGCCAGCAGTTACCGGGACAGGGGGGCCTACAATGAGCAGTTCTTC
CDR3 length: 16; J gene: TRBJ2-5; D gene: TRBD2; V gene: TRBV11-2; clone size: -; CDR3 protein: CASTRPGLAGVETQYF; CDR3 DNA: TGTGCCAGCACCCGACCTGGACTAGCGGGAGTTGAGACCCAGTACTTC
CDR3 length: 15; J gene: TRBJ2-7; D gene: TRBD2; V gene: TRBV18; clone size: -; CDR3 protein: CASSLGLAGAYEQYF; CDR3 DNA: TGTGCCAGCTCACTGGGACTAGCGGGAGCCTACGAGCAGTACTTC
CDR3 length: 16; J gene: TRBJ1-2; D gene: TRBD1; V gene: TRBV5-1; clone size: -; CDR3 protein: CASSLEGNERGRGYTF; CDR3 DNA: TGCGCCAGCAGCTTGGAGGGGAATGAGAGGGGGCGCGGCTACACCTTC
CDR3 length: 17; J gene: TRBJ1-5; D gene: TRBD1; V gene: TRBV18; clone size: few; CDR3 protein: CASSPPRNGQGGQPQHF; CDR3 DNA: TGTGCCAGCTCACCACCCAGAAACGGACAGGGAGGTCAGCCCCAGCATTTT
CDR3 length: 13; J gene: TRBJ1-2; D gene: TRBD1; V gene: TRBV19; clone size: -; CDR3 protein: CASSIDDRDGYTF; CDR3 DNA: TGTGCCAGTAGTATCGATGACAGGGATGGCTACACCTTC
CDR3 length: 15; J gene: TRBJ1-5; D gene: -; V gene: TRBV4-2; clone size: -; CDR3 protein: CASSQDGGTNQPQHF; CDR3 DNA: TGTGCCAGCAGCCAAGACGGGGGAACCAATCAGCCCCAGCATTTT
CDR3 length: 18; J gene: TRBJ2-5; D gene: TRBD2; V gene: TRBV2; clone size: -; CDR3 protein: CASRRTSGRIQSRETQYF; CDR3 DNA: TGTGCCAGCAGAAGGACTAGCGGGAGAATCCAGTCGAGGGAGACCCAGTACTTC
CDR3 length: 16; J gene: TRBJ2-1; D gene: -; V gene: TRBV18; clone size: few; CDR3 protein: CASSPLAGTLSNEQFF; CDR3 DNA: TGTGCCAGCTCACCTTTGGCGGGCACCCTCTCCAATGAGCAGTTCTTC
CDR3 length: 14; J gene: TRBJ1-5; D gene: -; V gene: TRBV2; clone size: -; CDR3 protein: CASNRDYSNQPQHF; CDR3 DNA: TGTGCCAGTAACAGGGATTACAGCAATCAGCCCCAGCATTTT
CDR3 length: 16; J gene: TRBJ2-7; D gene: TRBD2; V gene: TRBV6-6; clone size: few; CDR3 protein: CASSSPTSGSTYEQYF; CDR3 DNA: TGTGCCAGCAGTTCGCCGACTAGCGGGAGCACGTACGAGCAGTACTTC
CDR3 length: 13; J gene: TRBJ2-5; D gene: TRBD2; V gene: TRBV9; clone size: -; CDR3 protein: CASSLAGVETQYF; CDR3 DNA: TGTGCCAGCAGCCTAGCGGGAGTAGAGACCCAGTACTTC
CDR3 length: 12; J gene: TRBJ1-5; D gene: -; V gene: TRBV6-5; clone size: once; CDR3 protein: CASSYSGGAQHF; CDR3 DNA: TGTGCCAGCAGTTACTCAGGGGGGGCCCAGCATTTT
CDR3 length: 15; J gene: TRBJ1-1; D gene: TRBD1; V gene: TRBV4-3; clone size: -; CDR3 protein: CASSQRQGMNTEAFF; CDR3 DNA: TGCGCCAGCAGCCAGAGACAGGGGATGAACACTGAAGCTTTCTTT
CDR3 length: 15; J gene: TRBJ1-2; D gene: -; V gene: TRBV6-5; clone size: -; CDR3 protein: CASSSRQGLSDGYTF; CDR3 DNA: TGTGCCAGCAGCAGTCGGCAGGGCTTGAGTGATGGCTACACCTTC
CDR3 length: 18; J gene: TRBJ2-5; D gene: TRBD2; V gene: TRBV5-1; clone size: -; CDR3 protein: CASSLVRLAGGGQETQYF; CDR3 DNA: TGCGCCAGCAGCTTGGTTCGGCTAGCGGGAGGGGGGCAAGAGACCCAGTACTTC
CDR3 length: 14; J gene: TRBJ2-5; D gene: -; V gene: TRBV6-1; clone size: few; CDR3 protein: CATGDWTDQETQYF; CDR3 DNA: TGTGCCACCGGAGACTGGACAGATCAAGAGACCCAGTACTTC
CDR3 length: 13; J gene: TRBJ2-4; D gene: TRBD2; V gene: TRBV10-3; clone size: -; CDR3 protein: CAISNREENIQYF; CDR3 DNA: TGTGCCATCAGTAACCGGGAGGAAAACATTCAGTACTTC
CDR3 length: 15; J gene: TRBJ2-6; D gene: -; V gene: TRBV5-1; clone size: few; CDR3 protein: CASSSTYSGANVLTF; CDR3 DNA: TGCGCCAGCAGCTCTACTTACTCTGGGGCCAACGTCCTGACTTTC
CDR3 length: 18; J gene: TRBJ2-6; D gene: -; V gene: TRBV4-3; clone size: -; CDR3 protein: CASSPGTSAHSGANVLTF; CDR3 DNA: TGCGCCAGCAGCCCAGGCACCTCCGCCCACTCTGGGGCCAACGTCCTGACTTTC
CDR3 length: 14; J gene: TRBJ1-4; D gene: -; V gene: TRBV18; clone size: -; CDR3 protein: CASSHSRQIEKLFF; CDR3 DNA: TGTGCCAGCTCACACTCCCGACAGATTGAAAAACTGTTTTTT
CDR3 length: 13; J gene: TRBJ2-3; D gene: TRBD2; V gene: TRBV10-3; clone size: -; CDR3 protein: CAISESTSGTAYF; CDR3 DNA: TGTGCCATCAGTGAGTCGACTAGCGGCACTGCGTATTTT
CDR3 length: 14; J gene: TRBJ2-5; D gene: -; V gene: TRBV14; clone size: -; CDR3 protein: CASSQNRLQETQYF; CDR3 DNA: TGTGCCAGCAGCCAAAATAGACTCCAAGAGACCCAGTACTTC
CDR3 length: 13; J gene: TRBJ2-7; D gene: -; V gene: TRBV6-5; clone size: once; CDR3 protein: CASAGQRTYEQYF; CDR3 DNA: TGTGCCAGCGCTGGACAGAGAACGTACGAGCAGTACTTC
CDR3 length: 13; J gene: TRBJ2-5; D gene: TRBD2; V gene: TRBV7-3; clone size: -; CDR3 protein: CASSFTGGETQYF; CDR3 DNA: TGTGCCAGCAGCTTCACCGGGGGGGAGACCCAGTACTTC
CDR3 length: 17; J gene: TRBJ1-3; D gene: -; V gene: TRBV21-1; clone size: -; CDR3 protein: CASSKQTVNSSGNTIYF; CDR3 DNA: TGTGCCAGCAGCAAGCAGACAGTAAACAGCTCTGGAAACACCATATATTTT
CDR3 length: 11; J gene: TRBJ1-1; D gene: -; V gene: TRBV20-1; clone size: -; CDR3 protein: CSASRDTEAFF; CDR3 DNA: TGCAGTGCTAGCAGGGACACTGAAGCTTTCTTT
CDR3 length: 13; J gene: TRBJ1-1; D gene: -; V gene: TRBV29-1; clone size: -; CDR3 protein: CSVVRQLSPEAFF; CDR3 DNA: TGCAGCGTTGTCCGACAGCTGAGCCCTGAAGCTTTCTTT
CDR3 length: 13; J gene: TRBJ2-7; D gene: -; V gene: TRBV5-1; clone size: -; CDR3 protein: CASSPLGHSEQYF; CDR3 DNA: TGCGCCAGCAGTCCTTTGGGACACTCGGAGCAGTACTTC
CDR3 length: 12; J gene: TRBJ1-1; D gene: -; V gene: TRBV7-9; clone size: -; CDR3 protein: CSSSGGRTEAFF; CDR3 DNA: TGTTCCAGCAGCGGGGGGAGGACTGAAGCTTTCTTT
CDR3 length: 14; J gene: TRBJ2-1; D gene: -; V gene: TRBV9; clone size: -; CDR3 protein: CASSVVGLNNEQFF; CDR3 DNA: TGTGCCAGCAGCGTAGTGGGGCTGAACAATGAGCAGTTCTTC
CDR3 length: 14; J gene: TRBJ1-4; D gene: -; V gene: TRBV6-5; clone size: -; CDR3 protein: CASRRAGVGEKLFF; CDR3 DNA: TGTGCCAGCAGGAGGGCAGGGGTGGGTGAAAAACTGTTTTTT
CDR3 length: 13; J gene: TRBJ1-3; D gene: -; V gene: TRBV28; clone size: -; CDR3 protein: CASSRISGNTIYF; CDR3 DNA: TGTGCCAGCAGCAGGATCTCTGGAAACACCATATATTTT
CDR3 length: 13; J gene: TRBJ1-5; D gene: TRBD1; V gene: TRBV6-5; clone size: few; CDR3 protein: CASSQGANQPQHF; CDR3 DNA: TGTGCCAGCAGTCAGGGGGCCAATCAGCCCCAGCATTTT
CDR3 length: 16; J gene: TRBJ2-7; D gene: TRBD2; V gene: TRBV14; clone size: few; CDR3 protein: CASSRGTSGSSYEQYF; CDR3 DNA: TGTGCCAGCAGCCGAGGGACTAGCGGGAGTTCCTACGAGCAGTACTTC
CDR3 length: 15; J gene: TRBJ2-1; D gene: TRBD2; V gene: TRBV28; clone size: -; CDR3 protein: CASSSLSGRLSEQFF; CDR3 DNA: TGTGCCAGCAGTTCGCTTAGCGGGAGGTTATCGGAGCAGTTCTTC
CDR3 length: 13; J gene: TRBJ2-5; D gene: -; V gene: TRBV15; clone size: -; CDR3 protein: CATSRGGLETQYF; CDR3 DNA: TGTGCCACCAGCAGAGGAGGGTTGGAGACCCAGTACTTC
CDR3 length: 13; J gene: TRBJ2-5; D gene: -; V gene: TRBV2; clone size: -; CDR3 protein: CASIRAMRETQYF; CDR3 DNA: TGTGCCAGCATTAGAGCTATGCGAGAGACCCAGTACTTC
CDR3 length: 12; J gene: TRBJ2-7; D gene: -; V gene: TRBV21-1; clone size: -; CDR3 protein: CAIRRAAYEQYF; CDR3 DNA: TGTGCCATCCGGAGGGCCGCCTACGAGCAGTACTTC
CDR3 length: 15; J gene: TRBJ2-3; D gene: -; V gene: TRBV6-5; clone size: -; CDR3 protein: CASSYSMSRTDTQYF; CDR3 DNA: TGTGCCAGCAGTTACTCGATGAGTCGTACAGATACGCAGTATTTT
CDR3 length: 11; J gene: TRBJ2-1; D gene: TRBD2; V gene: TRBV29-1; clone size: -; CDR3 protein: CSVTSDNEQFF; CDR3 DNA: TGCAGCGTGACTAGCGATAATGAGCAGTTCTTC
CDR3 length: 15; J gene: TRBJ1-2; D gene: -; V gene: TRBV19; clone size: -; CDR3 protein: CASSPARPGDYGYTF; CDR3 DNA: TGTGCCAGTAGCCCCGCGAGACCCGGAGACTATGGCTACACCTTC
CDR3 length: 14; J gene: TRBJ2-7; D gene: TRBD2; V gene: TRBV7-9; clone size: medium-sized; CDR3 protein: CASSGLAGHYEQYF; CDR3 DNA: TGTGCCAGCAGCGGTCTAGCGGGACACTACGAGCAGTACTTC
CDR3 length: 16; J gene: TRBJ2-5; D gene: TRBD1; V gene: TRBV6-5; clone size: -; CDR3 protein: CASSYSWGQGAETQYF; CDR3 DNA: TGTGCCAGCAGTTACTCGTGGGGACAGGGGGCCGAGACCCAGTACTTC
CDR3 length: 17; J gene: TRBJ2-1; D gene: -; V gene: TRBV4-1; clone size: -; CDR3 protein: CASSQDKGAGAHNEQFF; CDR3 DNA: TGCGCCAGCAGCCAAGATAAAGGGGCAGGGGCCCACAATGAGCAGTTCTTC
CDR3 length: 14; J gene: TRBJ2-5; D gene: TRBD2; V gene: TRBV25-1; clone size: -; CDR3 protein: CASSERLAEETQYF; CDR3 DNA: TGTGCCAGCAGTGAGCGACTAGCGGAAGAGACCCAGTACTTC
CDR3 length: 13; J gene: TRBJ1-2; D gene: -; V gene: TRBV6-5; clone size: -; CDR3 protein: CASSPREGDGYTF; CDR3 DNA: TGTGCCAGCAGCCCGCGTGAGGGGGATGGCTACACCTTC
CDR3 length: 12; J gene: TRBJ2-7; D gene: -; V gene: TRBV27; clone size: -; CDR3 protein: CASSWGNREQYF; CDR3 DNA: TGTGCCAGCAGTTGGGGCAACCGCGAGCAGTACTTC
CDR3 length: 17; J gene: TRBJ2-7; D gene: TRBD2; V gene: TRBV5-7; clone size: -; CDR3 protein: CASILGGGASALYEQYF; CDR3 DNA: TGTGCCAGCATCTTGGGGGGGGGAGCTAGCGCCCTCTACGAGCAGTACTTC